Following are 8 T cell receptor beta chains from one sample sequenced in a study of blood T cell repertoires in COVID-19. The protocol was immunoSEQ multiplex PCR, while the TCRdb copy is restricted to in-frame clones and leaves out a portion. The sample lists more than 80,000 clones, about 87% occurring once. Sequencing input: peripheral blood. The receptors were sampled from a man between 35 and 55 years old with acute or convalescent COVID-19.

V usage is TRBV3-1 (or the pseudogene TRBV3-2) and J usage is TRBJ2-7; tentatively, D is TRBD1 (5 bases). V shed 2 bases and J shed 2 bases, with 16 bases lying between them. The CDR3 is made up of 16 amino acids. Germline V gene lookup returns CDR1 LGHDT and CDR2 YNNKEL (reference sequence). CDR3 protein: CASSQRGLIPAYEQYF. The DNA for the CDR3 is TGTGCCAGCAGCCAAAGGGGTTTAATTCCGGCCTACGAGCAGTACTTC.

The chain has TRBV7-9 and TRBJ1-5; no definite D call. The CDR3 totals 15 residues. Trimming stripped 5 bases from V and 0 bases from J, with 11 bases between. Per the germline V gene, CDR1 is SEHNR and CDR2 is FQNEAQ (reference sequence). The CDR3 protein is CASSKGGNSNQPQHF. Written as DNA, the CDR3 is TGTGCCAGCAGCAAAGGAGGGAATAGCAATCAGCCCCAGCATTTT.

The gene calls are TRBV24-1 and TRBJ2-2; no clear D. Trimming took off 0 bases at V and 8 bases at J, with 3 bases between the two ends. Germline V gene sequence: CDR1 KGHDR, CDR2 SFDVKD. The CDR3 consists of 12 residues. CDR3 DNA sequence: TGTGCCACCAGTGATTTGTCTGGGGAGCTGTTTTTT. This encodes CATSDLSGELFF.

This chain uses TRBV7-2 with TRBJ1-5; D is uncertain. The CDR3 consists of 16 residues. Germline CDR1 reads SGHTA; CDR2 reads FQGNSA. The germline V and J ends were trimmed by 2 bases and 4 bases, with 15 bases remaining between them. In DNA form, the CDR3 reads TGTGCCAGCAGCTTACGTACGGGGTTGGGAAATCAGCCCCAGCATTTT. Protein: CASSLRTGLGNQPQHF. Complete variable domain (other parts from reference TRBV7-2 and TRBJ1-5): GAGVSQSPSNKVTEKGKDVELRCDPISGHTALYWYRQSLGQGLEFLIYFQGNSAPDKSGLPSDRFSAERTGGSVSTLTIQRTQQEDSAVYLCASSLRTGLGNQPQHFGDGTRLSIL.

The genes are TRBV6-6 and TRBJ2-7, with D possibly TRBD1 on 6 matching bases. Trimming shortened V by 6 bases and J by 3 bases, and 18 bases separated the two germline ends. In germline, CDR1 is MNHNY, CDR2 SVGAGI (reference sequence). The CDR3 is 15 residues long. In DNA form, the CDR3 reads TGTGCCAGCAGCCTACAACAGGGTGCCCGCTACGAGCAGTACTTC. Translated, it gives CASSLQQGARYEQYF.

The chain couples TRBV7-9 to TRBJ2-3, with 13 bases fitting TRBD2. J gave up 1 base and V 5 bases, and 6 bases lay outside the gene matches. The germline V gene has CDR1 SEHNR and CDR2 FQNEAQ (reference sequence). There are 17 residues in the CDR3. CDR3 in DNA: TGTGCCAGCAGCCTACAAACTAGCGGGAGGGGCACAGATACGCAGTATTTT. Translation gives CASSLQTSGRGTDTQYF.

In its sample, this clone was seen once. The chain combines TRBV5-1 with TRBJ2-7, with 14 bases aligning to TRBD2. The germline V gene encodes CDR1 SGHRS and CDR2 YFSETQ. J gave up 3 bases and V 0 bases, and 5 bases lay outside the gene matches. The CDR3 loop spans 17 amino acids. In DNA, the CDR3 is TGCGCCAGCAGCTTGGTCCCGGGACTAGCGGGAGACTACGAGCAGTACTTC. Translated: CASSLVPGLAGDYEQYF.

The chain links TRBV18 to TRBJ2-5; D not certain. Trimming left V 4 bases short and J 5 bases short, with 11 bases between. Germline V gene lookup returns CDR1 KGHSH and CDR2 LQKENI. The CDR3 spans 13 residues. The CDR3 reads CASSLSNGETQYF. DNA for the CDR3: TGTGCCAGCTCACTCAGTAACGGGGAGACCCAGTACTTC.